The next 22 T cell receptor beta chains were all read from a single sample in a study of control samples from healthy donors and cancer patients. The assay was immunoSEQ multiplex PCR, and TCRdb's table has in-frame clones only and misses some. The repertoire holds about 120,000 clones, 88% seen once, with less than 3% in the top ten. What was sequenced was blood. These receptors originate from a woman in her sixties or seventies in good health.

The genes are TRBV7-8 and TRBJ1-1, with 7 nucleotides matching TRBD1. The CDR3 has 13 residues. CDR1 is SGHVS, CDR2 FQNEAQ, per germline. J gave up 3 bases and V 8 bases, and 6 bases lay outside the gene matches. The CDR3 spells CASGRGTDTEAFF. The DNA for the CDR3 is TGTGCCAGCGGCAGGGGGACAGACACTGAAGCTTTCTTT.

The chain links TRBV7-3 to TRBJ2-1, with 9 bases that match TRBD2. The CDR3 loop spans 15 amino acids. With V trimmed by 6 bases and J by 8 bases, 11 bases remained unmatched. CDR1 and CDR2 from the germline V gene are SGHTA and FQGTGA. CDR3 bases: TGTGCCAGCAGACGGAGTAGCGGGGGAGGGCATGAGCAGTTCTTC. This encodes CASRRSSGGGHEQFF.

The chain is built from TRBV21-1 and TRBJ1-6. TRBV21-1 counts as a pseudogene. The length of the CDR3 is 16 residues. The DNA of the CDR3 is TGTGCCAGCAGCCCCCCCCGGGGGGCATCGAATTCACCCCTCCACTTT. It codes for CASSPPRGASNSPLHF.

This chain joins TRBV6-5 and TRBJ1-4; maybe TRBD1 (6 bases). Germline V lookup: CDR1 MNHEY, CDR2 SVGAGI. The germline V and J ends were trimmed by 4 bases and 8 bases, with 20 bases remaining between them. The CDR3 is 16 residues long. CDR3 amino acids: CASSSERTVMREKLFF. DNA of the CDR3: TGTGCCAGCAGTTCAGAACGGACAGTAATGAGGGAAAAACTGTTTTTT.

The chain links TRBV27 to TRBJ2-5; D gene ambiguous. This CDR3 is built from 13 residues. Germline-derived CDR1 and CDR2 are MNHEY and SMNVEV (reference sequence). Trimming pared 3 bases from V and 8 bases from J, leaving 13 bases between. In nucleotides, the CDR3 is TGTGCCAGCAGTTTCTCTCGGTCCCAAACCCAGTACTTC. Residues: CASSFSRSQTQYF.

The chain uses TRBV4-2 and TRBJ2-3; D is perhaps TRBD1 (6 bases). Trimming took off 5 bases at V and 3 bases at J, with 18 bases between the two ends. Looked up from germline, CDR1 is LGHNA and CDR2 is YNFKEQ. This CDR3 is 16 amino acids long. The CDR3 DNA reads TGTGCCAGCAGCTACACAGGGAAAAGAGGGACAGATACGCAGTATTTT. Translated, it gives CASSYTGKRGTDTQYF.

J is TRBJ1-3 and V is TRBV5-8, with D unclear. The germline gives CDR1 SGHTS, CDR2 YDEGEE. V lost 0 bases and J lost 0, with 10 bases in between. This CDR3 has 16 residues. The CDR3 reads CASSLGSRSSGNTIYF. The CDR3 coding sequence is TGTGCCAGCAGCTTGGGTTCCCGGAGCTCTGGAAACACCATATATTTT. The whole variable domain, filled in from reference TRBV5-8 and TRBJ1-3, reads EAGVTQSPTHLIKTRGQQATLRCSPISGHTSVYWYQQALGLGLQFLLWYDEGEERNRGNFPPRFSGRQFPNYSSELNVNALELEDSALYLCASSLGSRSSGNTIYFGEGSWLTVV.

The chain links TRBV9 to TRBJ2-3, with 8 bases identical to TRBD1. The germline V gene encodes CDR1 SGDLS and CDR2 YYNGEE. CDR3 length: 15 amino acids. Losses at the gene ends were 4 bases for V and 2 bases for J; bases not matched to a gene: 6. DNA of the CDR3: TGTGCCAGCAGCTTACGACAGGGGATCACAGATACGCAGTATTTT. It codes for CASSLRQGITDTQYF.

This chain connects TRBV7-9 to TRBJ1-6; D perhaps matches TRBD1 (5 bases). Germline values: CDR1 SEHNR, CDR2 FQNEAQ (reference sequence). Trimming took off 5 bases at V and 9 bases at J, with 17 bases between the two ends. CDR3 length: 15 residues. CDR3: CASSQEGLGASPLHF. Written as DNA, the CDR3 is TGTGCCAGCAGCCAAGAGGGACTCGGTGCTTCACCCCTCCACTTT.

The chain is built from TRBV7-8 and TRBJ1-1; maybe TRBD1 (5 bases). V was trimmed by 5 bases and J by 3 bases, leaving 16 bases between them. Germline V CDR1 and CDR2: SGHVS, FQNEAQ. This CDR3 spans 15 amino acids. This CDR3 is CASSPYRGGDTEAFF. The CDR3 DNA follows: TGTGCCAGCAGCCCATACCGGGGAGGGGACACTGAAGCTTTCTTT.

The chain uses TRBV7-9 and TRBJ1-1, with a weak D call TRBD1 (6 bases). CDR3 length: 13 residues. Germline values: CDR1 SEHNR, CDR2 FQNEAQ (reference sequence). The germline V and J ends were trimmed by 6 bases and 4 bases, with 12 bases remaining between them. The CDR3 loop is CASRTGWGTEAFF. The CDR3 DNA reads TGTGCCAGCAGAACAGGGTGGGGCACTGAAGCTTTCTTT.

This clone was counted a single time. V gene TRBV11-3 combines with J gene TRBJ1-4; a possible D gene is TRBD1 (5 bases). V lost 7 bases, J lost 4 bases, and 13 bases lay in between. CDR1 and CDR2 (germline): SGHNT, YENEEA. This CDR3 contains 14 residues. The CDR3 DNA sequence: TGTGCCAGCACCCCCCGGGACTGTAATGAAAAACTGTTTTTT. Translating it yields CASTPRDCNEKLFF.

The V gene is TRBV9, the J gene TRBJ2-5, with TRBD2 matching over 10 bases. The CDR3 spans 15 residues. J lost 9 bases, V lost 3 bases, and 11 bases had no gene match. In germline, CDR1 is SGDLS, CDR2 YYNGEE. For the CDR3, the DNA is TGTGCCAGCAGCGCCGGGACTAGCGCGCCCGGGGCCCAGTACTTC. This translates into CASSAGTSAPGAQYF.

The chain uses TRBV3-1 (or the pseudogene TRBV3-2) and TRBJ1-1; possible D gene TRBD1, 5 bases. This CDR3 is 17 amino acids long. V lost 3 bases to trimming and J lost 0 bases, with 17 bases between them. Germline lookup yields CDR1 LGHDT and CDR2 YNNKEL (reference sequence). CDR3 sequence reads: CASSQFQGRALNTEAFF. The CDR3 DNA reads as TGTGCCAGCAGCCAGTTCCAGGGTAGGGCCTTGAACACTGAAGCTTTCTTT.

The V and J genes are TRBV6-5 and TRBJ1-1; no clear D gene. V lost 5 bases and J 4 bases, leaving 11 bases between the germline ends. The CDR3 has 13 amino acids. The germline V gene has CDR1 MNHEY and CDR2 SVGAGI. The chain's CDR3 is CASSIRGSTEAFF. As DNA, the CDR3 is TGTGCCAGCAGTATACGAGGCAGCACTGAAGCTTTCTTT.

The chain uses TRBV19 and TRBJ1-3; D ambiguous. V shed 1 base and J shed 0 bases, with 13 bases lying between them. CDR1 is LNHDA and CDR2 is SQIVND in the germline V gene (reference sequence). CDR3 length equals 17 residues. The CDR3 coding sequence is TGTGCCAGTAGTATAGGAGGAGTTCTCTTCTCTGGAAACACCATATATTTT. Translated: CASSIGGVLFSGNTIYF.

The chain joins TRBV6-2 or TRBV6-3 to TRBJ1-4, with 7 bases fitting TRBD1. V dropped 6 bases and J dropped 6; count of bases not matched to a gene: 7. This CDR3 spans 14 amino acids. Germline CDR1 MNHEY, CDR2 SVGEGT. CDR3 DNA: TGTGCCAGCAGCCACGGGACAGCGGATGAAAAACTGTTTTTT. Protein: CASSHGTADEKLFF.

V and J are TRBV5-1 and TRBJ2-2; 8 bases are a match to TRBD1. Germline CDR1 reads SGHRS; CDR2 reads YFSETQ. Germline trimming cut 4 bases from V and 4 bases from J; bases unmatched to any gene: 6. This CDR3 is built from 15 residues. The CDR3 region is CASSPGQAGTGELFF. The CDR3 nucleotides are TGCGCCAGCAGCCCGGGACAGGCGGGCACCGGGGAGCTGTTTTTT.

The chain combines TRBV6-2 or TRBV6-3 with TRBJ1-2; 11 nucleotides match TRBD1. CDR1 and CDR2 from the germline V gene are MNHEY and SVGEGT. V lost 2 bases, J lost 7 bases, and 9 bases stayed unmatched. The CDR3 runs to 16 residues. Here the CDR3 reads CASSYPLGQGASGYTF. CDR3 nucleotides: TGTGCCAGCAGTTACCCCCTTGGACAGGGGGCGAGTGGCTACACCTTC.

This clone was counted only a few times. The genes are TRBV9 and TRBJ1-4; no definite D call. The CDR3 contains 15 residues. Germline V gene data show CDR1 as SGDLS and CDR2 as YYNGEE. Trimming removed 4 bases at V and 6 bases at J, with 16 bases between. In DNA form, the CDR3 reads TGTGCCAGCAGCTTAGAGGGTAGCGCCTATGAAAAACTGTTTTTT. It is translated as CASSLEGSAYEKLFF.

The sample holds one count of this clone. The chain carries TRBV19 and TRBJ1-6; D remains ambiguous. V was cut by 1 base and J by 5 bases, with 6 bases left in between. The CDR3 totals 14 residues. Germline loops: CDR1 LNHDA, CDR2 SQIVND (reference sequence). CDR3 nucleotides: TGTGCCAGTAGTATAGGAGGCAATAATTCACCCCTCCACTTT. This codes for CASSIGGNNSPLHF.

The CDR3 spells CASSLGDNYGYTF. The CDR3 DNA reads as TGTGCCAGCAGCTTAGGGGACAACTATGGCTACACCTTC. The V gene is TRBV5-4, the J gene TRBJ1-2; D is possibly TRBD1 (5 bases). This CDR3 has 13 amino acids. The ends were cut back, 2 bases at V and 2 bases at J, with 7 bases in the middle. From germline, CDR1 is SGHNT and CDR2 YYREEE (reference sequence).